The TCR beta chain under discussion was sequenced for a study of blood T cell repertoires in COVID-19. Study at large: From the United States, Italy and Spain came samples of acute and convalescent COVID-19. Sources were T cells, B-cell-depleted T cells, or PBMCs; the material itself was cDNA or gDNA.

Original processing notes: It was from reference gene primer amplification that nucleated cell counts were estimated. TCRdb's table, derived via immunoSEQ multiplex PCR, lists solely in-frame clones and lacks some. V and J calls and clone size follow that table, whereas D and trimming were derived from the DNA. The sample consists of roughly 69,000 clones, about nine tenths of them appearing once. The CDR3 is 13 amino acids. Trimming pared 0 bases from V and 9 bases from J, leaving 13 bases between. CDR1 SGDLS and CDR2 YYNGEE come from the germline V gene. This sequence joins TRBV9 and TRBJ2-7, with D maybe TRBD2 (6 bases). This clonotype was obtained from a man between 45 and 60 years old with active COVID-19. Sequences were obtained from peripheral blood. CDR3 nucleotide sequence: TGTGCCAGCAGCGTAGAATTCATGGGAGGGCAGTACTTC. This gives the protein CASSVEFMGGQYF.